A selection of T cell receptor beta chains follows, all from one sample in a study of T cell repertoires in cytomegalovirus infection. TCRdb reprocessed the reads with MiXCR, giving one entry per CDR3 protein. Altogether 150,000 to 200,000 distinct CDR3 sequences are present, 8.5% to 10% being singletons, with the ten largest covering about 4.2%. The sequencing sample was made of PBMCs. The receptor source for this set is a human donor in good health (CMV status not recorded). Some clones in this sample may be carry-over from other donors' samples. CDR3s include the opening cysteine and the closing phenylalanine or tryptophan. The order of the fields is J gene, D gene, V gene, clone size, CDR3 protein, CDR3 DNA. A D gene is named only where the DNA matches it firmly. A row's size may be missing; if present it is once, few, many or a size class.

TRBJ1-2 | - | TRBV2 | many | CASSEQGTYGYTF | TGTGCCAGCAGTGAACAGGGTACCTATGGCTACACCTTC
TRBJ1-6 | - | TRBV20-1 | many | CSARDSRQINSPLHF | TGCAGTGCTAGAGATAGCCGGCAAATTAATTCACCCCTCCACTTT
TRBJ2-2 | - | TRBV19 | once | CASSLRDTGELFF | TGTGCCAGTAGCCTCCGGGACACCGGGGAGCTGTTTTTT
TRBJ2-2 | - | TRBV7-8 | many | CASSLVGELFF | TGTGCCAGCAGCTTAGTCGGGGAGCTGTTTTTT
TRBJ1-5 | TRBD1 | TRBV28 | many | CASNAFRGYSNQPQHF | TGTGCCAGCAATGCCTTCAGGGGGTATAGCAATCAGCCCCAGCATTTT
TRBJ1-1 | TRBD1 | TRBV20-1 | many | CSARDNRGGTEAFF | TGCAGTGCTAGAGATAACAGGGGGGGCACTGAAGCTTTCTTT
TRBJ2-7 | TRBD1 | TRBV15 | many | CATNPGQGLYEQYF | TGTGCCACCAACCCGGGACAGGGACTATACGAGCAGTACTTC
TRBJ1-1 | - | TRBV19 | few | CASSIGPRSSEAFF | TGTGCCAGTAGTATAGGTCCACGGAGTTCCGAAGCTTTCTTT
TRBJ1-5 | - | TRBV2 | - | CASSKTVSVNQPQHF | TGTGCCAGCAGTAAGACAGTATCCGTAAATCAGCCCCAGCATTTT
TRBJ2-5 | - | TRBV20-1 | few | CSARDKGIHETQYF | TGCAGTGCTAGAGATAAAGGGATTCACGAGACCCAGTACTTC
TRBJ2-1 | - | TRBV4-3 | few | CASSPTGWGDEQFF | TGCGCCAGCAGCCCGACAGGGTGGGGGGATGAGCAGTTCTTC
TRBJ2-4 | - | TRBV2 | - | CASRHTKNIQYF | TGTGCCAGCAGGCATACCAAAAACATTCAGTACTTC
TRBJ2-2 | TRBD2 | TRBV18 | - | CASATSATGELFF | TGTGCCAGCGCTACTAGCGCCACCGGGGAGCTGTTTTTT
TRBJ1-2 | - | TRBV28 | - | CASSSPGGGGWGYTF | TGTGCCAGCAGTTCACCGGGAGGCGGGGGATGGGGCTACACCTTC